This TCR beta chain was sequenced in a study of cytomegalovirus exposure and HLA in healthy donors (dated 2017 in TCRdb). About the full investigation: According to an earlier analysis of 587 of the donors, about 179 million T cells yielded over 90 million unique TCR beta sequences and about 280 Gb of sequence data. Using immunosequencing, the study profiled T cell repertoires from 666 subjects and related those repertoires to cytomegalovirus serostatus. Among roughly 370 genotyped donors of the cohort, an average of about 240,000 unique TCR beta nucleotide sequences were sequenced per donor, around 20% of them non-productive. An early release covering about 600 HLA-typed donors comprised approximately 300 gigabases of sequencing data and roughly 86 million unique TCR sequences. Besides the first cohort of 550 to 750 subjects, a separate validation cohort made up of 120 different subjects was used. Of the roughly 430 genotyped donors, about 80% fell in the genetic ancestry cluster associated with self-reported Caucasian donors. In the later analysis, no new phenotypic data were used to find candidate immune exposures; instead, reliance was placed on TCR beta sequences and their occurrence across donors. An earlier analysis of nearly 600 of the donors applied high-throughput TCR beta sequencing to assess whether each TCR beta V gene segment acted as functional or pseudogenic. Donor age, sex, ethnicity and CMV serostatus were compiled alongside the repertoire data. High-throughput TCR immunosequencing, statistical association of individual TCRs with disease status, and machine learning were combined to predict cytomegalovirus infection status. A later analysis re-analyzed previously published TCR beta repertoires from roughly 630 donors and added high-resolution HLA genotyping to study TCR occurrence patterns. In a later genetic analysis, genome-wide SNP genotypes for about 65% of the roughly 670 donors were used, and that subset was treated as a discovery cohort. Class I and class II HLA loci were covered by the typing at four-digit resolution. Every repertoire in the discovery cohort had been generated on one and the same sequencing platform. The study aimed to test whether cataloging public T cell receptors could reveal signatures of past pathogen exposure. Because of strong linkage in the cohort, four to six DR-DQ haplotypes were treated as single units for association and clustering. Typing coverage varied by locus: roughly 629-630 donors for A, B, C, DRB1 and DQB1; approximately 520 for DQA1; nearly 610 for DPA1; around 490 for DPB1. Summary of the overall study and its limitations: Compared with equally common non-associated chains, HLA-associated TCR beta chains in a later analysis were more clonally expanded and had lower generation probabilities. The authors suggested that the approach could potentially be extended to other disease states and immunological phenotypes. An association between a missense DCLRE1C variant and V-gene and J-gene trimming of TCR beta chains was found in a later genetic analysis and replicated in an independent cohort. Correlated functional status among segregating V segments might be attributable to linkage disequilibrium, but an unknown experimental factor could not be ruled out. A later genetic analysis reported fewer N-insertions in productive TCRs among donors in an Asian-associated ancestry cluster than the approximately 700-donor mean. According to a later analysis, most CMV-associated TCR beta chains appeared to be HLA-restricted, and the HLA associations seemed to be driven largely by CMV exposure. The sequencing pipeline was judged likely to have produced a cluster of highly shared sequence variants as a technical artifact. A later analysis associated 15,000 or so TCR beta sequences with specific HLA alleles at a false discovery rate of 0.05. Because counts were too low, about 15 rarely observed V segments, including chromosome 9 orphons, were left out of the earlier analysis of 587 of the donors. According to a later analysis, parvovirus B19, influenza, CMV and Epstein-Barr virus appeared linked to several top co-occurrence clusters. The only immune exposure information available for the cohort was CMV serostatus. In an earlier analysis of about 550 of the donors, most TCR beta V segments were observed in productive rearrangements about 87% or about 30% of the time, broadly matching IMGT annotations. According to a later analysis, TCR association rates differed among HLA loci, with DRB1 alleles showing the most associated TCRs and HLA-C alleles showing the fewest. Because some donors lacked HLA typing at each locus, the association tests relied only on the typed subset. The presence/absence analyses assumed that sequencing depth was roughly uniform across donors, and that assumption may not be true. The study gave a list of under 200 TCR beta chains associated with cytomegalovirus. The classifier was reported to diagnose cytomegalovirus status with high specificity and sensitivity in both the original and validation cohorts. Some IMGT-functional V segments, including TRBV6-2 and TRBV6-3, could not be told apart with the 87-base-pair reads, so those segments were excluded. Only TCR beta chains were sequenced in this cohort, and the absence of alpha or paired-chain data limited detectable features. Across donors, most TCR sequences were observed very rarely, whereas some public TCRs were present in many individuals. A further reported finding was that TCR beta sequences accurately predicted the HLA-A and HLA-B alleles for most subjects in the first cohort. When HLA alleles, especially DR and DQ, strongly co-occurred, TCR associations were difficult to assign to individual alleles. In vitro tests confirmed that a few of the cytomegalovirus-associated TCR beta chains recognize cytomegalovirus antigens.

The method behind the library was the immunoSEQ multiplex PCR assay. The multiplex PCR relied on a mix of 60 forward primers for TCR Vbeta segments and 13 reverse primers for TCR Jbeta segments. Amplification of the CDR3 region of rearranged TCR beta genes was performed with a multiplex PCR assay on genomic DNA. The Illumina HiSeq System was used to sequence the amplified TCR beta libraries as 87-base-pair reads. On the authors' methods: Across the roughly 670 repertoires, a later analysis counted approximately 75 million unique TCR beta chains, 9 million to 14 million of which were shared by at least two donors. Raw reads were error-corrected and collapsed into unique sequences by a nearest-neighbor algorithm in which closely related sequences were merged to remove PCR and sequencing errors. CDR3 sequences were aligned to IMGT reference sequences to assign V, D and J gene segments. Each retained sequence needed at least a six-nucleotide match to both a V gene segment and a J gene segment. A rearrangement counted as productive if the CDR3 had no stop codons and remained in frame with V and J, and every other rearrangement counted as non-productive. Following IMGT convention, CDR3 was defined as the stretch from the second conserved V-encoded cysteine to the conserved J-encoded phenylalanine. In an earlier analysis of roughly 610 of the donors, sequences lacking an unambiguous match to a single V gene segment were excluded. In an earlier analysis of several hundred of the donors, V segments were called functional above 56.7% productive rearrangements and were called segregating when the between-donor standard deviation exceeded 5%. A statistical classification framework was built for diagnosing cytomegalovirus status from the catalog of TCR beta chain sequences. In a later analysis, V and J genes were assigned by comparing TCR nucleotide sequences against IMGT/GENE-DB human TR gene sequences. A later analysis assigned CDR3 sequences and most-parsimonious VDJ recombination scenarios with the TCRdist pipeline. In a later analysis, each TCR beta chain was defined by its CDR3 amino acid sequence together with its V-gene family, and reads lacking a unique V-gene family were excluded. A later analysis removed 592 highly shared, low-generation-probability nucleotide sequences to deal with suspected cross-contamination and a sequencing artifact. In a later analysis, a clonal expansion index for each public chain was calculated from normalized within-repertoire ranks of inferred template counts. In a later analysis, generation probabilities were computed with a VDJ recombination model fitted to out-of-frame rearrangements, and the resulting probabilities were checked against IGoR. In a later analysis, hypergeometric tests were used to score TCR-TCR, TCR-HLA and TCR-CMV co-occurrence, with a repertoire-size bias correction applied to TCR pairs. False discovery rates were estimated in a later analysis by permuting HLA or CMV assignments 20 times. In a later analysis, co-occurring TCRs were grouped with DBSCAN, and TCRdist sequence similarity was added when clustering was performed within HLA-allele-positive subsets. Repertoires with fewer than 30,000 or more than 120,000 public chains were left out of co-occurrence clustering, as were about 5 repertoires with anomalous nucleotide sharing. TCRdb mirrors the immuneACCESS table, restricted to in-frame sequences. Some clones are absent from its copies; in checked studies, under half trace to an unresolved V gene, and the reason for the others is unknown. D and trimming were read from the DNA, whereas the V and J calls and clone size are those reported in that table. The sample table on file contains some 51,000 clones. The top ten clones comprise roughly 26% of the sample.

Turning to this clone: Its antigen is not yet known.

The cohort consisted of approximately 690 healthy bone marrow donors. At the time of sampling, all cohort members were nominally healthy, though unrecorded immune exposures were likely present. The donor tested CMV seropositive, placing the donor among the 289 seropositive members of the cohort. Each donor provided a peripheral blood sample, and peripheral blood mononuclear cells were used for TCR beta sequencing. The Qiagen DNeasy Blood Extraction Kit was used to extract genomic DNA from the blood cell samples. The germline V gene specifies SGHTA as CDR1 and FQGNSA as CDR2. The CDR3, from cysteine to phenylalanine, totals 15 residues. Of the read, only the CDR3 DNA is kept; its 45 bases are in frame from base 1. The trim is 3 bases for V and 5 bases for J, with a gap of 14 bases between the germline ends.

Material for sequencing was PBMCs. The chain is assembled from TRBV7-2 and TRBJ1-5; D gene: possibly TRBD1, on 6 matching bases. This TCR came from a man aged 35-49 years in good health and CMV-seropositive. The sequenced DNA is TGTGCCAGCAGCTTTGGAAGGGGGGGACATCAGCCCCAGCATTTT. It is translated as CASSFGRGGHQPQHF.